This TCR beta chain came from a study of T-cell reconstitution after alpha-beta-depleted transplantation in children. Library preparation (for TCRbeta) was performed with unique molecular identifiers. From the PCR reads, TCRdb called clonotypes with MiXCR, one entry per CDR3 protein. The data show roughly 300,000 distinct CDR3 sequences, with about 9.4% seen just once and 2% to 3% held by the top ten. The germline V and J ends were trimmed by 1 base and 2 bases, with 15 bases remaining between them. Germline V gives CDR1 SGHVS, CDR2 FNYEAQ. This CDR3 contains 16 residues. This clonotype was counted a few times.

The chain is built from TRBV7-6 and TRBJ2-7; D is perhaps TRBD2 (5 bases). The receptor comes from a human donor who donated a stem cell graft to a child with acute lymphoblastic leukemia. The material sequenced was PBMCs from the stem cell graft donor, taken from the stem cell graft. CDR3 in DNA: TGTGCCAGCAGCTTAGAGGCTACTGAGGGCCCCTACGAGCAGTACTTC. Translating gives CASSLEATEGPYEQYF.